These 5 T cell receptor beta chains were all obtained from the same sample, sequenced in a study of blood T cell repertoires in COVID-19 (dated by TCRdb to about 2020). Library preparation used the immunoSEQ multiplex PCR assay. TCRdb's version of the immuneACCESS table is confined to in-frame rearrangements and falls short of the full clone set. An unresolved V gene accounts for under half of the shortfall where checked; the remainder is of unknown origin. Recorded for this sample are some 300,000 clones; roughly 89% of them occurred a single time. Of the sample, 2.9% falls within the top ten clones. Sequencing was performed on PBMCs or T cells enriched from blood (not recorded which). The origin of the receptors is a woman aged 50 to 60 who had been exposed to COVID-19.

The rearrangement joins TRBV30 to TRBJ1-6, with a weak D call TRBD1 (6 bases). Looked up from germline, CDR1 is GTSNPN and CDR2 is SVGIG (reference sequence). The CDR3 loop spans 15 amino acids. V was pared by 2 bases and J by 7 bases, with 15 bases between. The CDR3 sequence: CAWSFQGLENSPLHF. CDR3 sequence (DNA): TGTGCCTGGAGTTTCCAGGGGCTTGAGAATTCACCCCTCCACTTT.

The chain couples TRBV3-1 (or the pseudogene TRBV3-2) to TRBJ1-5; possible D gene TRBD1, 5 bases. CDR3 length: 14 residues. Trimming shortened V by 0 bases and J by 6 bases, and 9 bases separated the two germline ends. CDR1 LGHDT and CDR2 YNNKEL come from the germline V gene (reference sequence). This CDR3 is CASSQEGGGQPQHF. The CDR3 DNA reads TGTGCCAGCAGCCAAGAGGGGGGTGGTCAGCCCCAGCATTTT.

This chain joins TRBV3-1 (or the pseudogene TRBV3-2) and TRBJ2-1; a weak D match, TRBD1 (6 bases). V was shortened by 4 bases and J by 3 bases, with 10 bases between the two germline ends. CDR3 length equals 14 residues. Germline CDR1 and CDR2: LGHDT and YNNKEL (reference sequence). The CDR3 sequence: CASSPLDSYNEQFF. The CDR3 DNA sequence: TGTGCCAGCAGCCCCTTGGACAGCTACAATGAGCAGTTCTTC.

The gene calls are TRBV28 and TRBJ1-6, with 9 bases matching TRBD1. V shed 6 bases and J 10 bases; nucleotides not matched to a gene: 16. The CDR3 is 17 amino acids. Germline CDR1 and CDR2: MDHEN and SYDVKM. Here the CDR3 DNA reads TGTGCCAGCAGCCAAACTCGACCGGGACAGGGCAACTCACCCCTCCACTTT. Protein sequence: CASSQTRPGQGNSPLHF.

CDR3 amino acids: CAWSVTGGWLGNQPQHF. CDR3 nucleotides: TGTGCCTGGAGTGTCACAGGGGGGTGGCTAGGCAATCAGCCCCAGCATTTT. The rearrangement joins TRBV30 to TRBJ1-5, with 8 positions matching TRBD1. V dropped 0 bases and J dropped 2; count of bases not matched to a gene: 9. Germline lookup yields CDR1 GTSNPN and CDR2 SVGIG (reference sequence). This CDR3 region has 17 residues.